This is a list of T cell receptor beta chains from one sample in a study of OX40 agonist ivuxolimab in advanced cancers. Sequencing was performed with immunoSEQ multiplex PCR; in TCRdb, only in-frame clones are kept and a portion is missing. The sample includes about 61,000 clones, roughly 87% seen only once; the top ten take approximately 3.2%. The starting material was CD4+ or CD8+ T cells sorted from blood, obtained in a trial of the OX40 agonist ivuxolimab. The receptors here all came from an adult with an advanced solid tumor such as melanoma, head and neck, liver or kidney cancer. CDR3s include the opening cysteine and the closing phenylalanine or tryptophan. D genes are given only for firm matches. Only some rows state a clone size, as once, few, many or a class for expanded clones.

TRBJ1-1	14	TRBV19	NA	once	CASSIDGRGTEAFF	TGTGCCAGTAGTATAGATGGAAGGGGGACTGAAGCTTTCTTT
TRBJ2-5	16	TRBV11-3	TRBD2	NA	CASSFIAGPPGETQYF	TGTGCCAGCAGCTTTATAGCGGGGCCCCCGGGCGAGACCCAGTACTTC
TRBJ2-6	17	TRBV11-2	TRBD1	NA	CASSAQGWAAGANVLTF	TGTGCCAGCAGCGCACAGGGGTGGGCTGCTGGGGCCAACGTCCTGACTTTC
TRBJ2-2	12	TRBV21-1	NA	NA	CASDRRGGELFF	TGTGCCAGCGATCGTCGGGGCGGGGAGCTGTTTTTT
TRBJ1-1	14	TRBV28	NA	NA	CASSLWKGLAEAFF	TGTGCCAGCAGTTTATGGAAAGGTCTCGCTGAAGCTTTCTTT
TRBJ1-1	13	TRBV30	NA	NA	CAWSPTGNTEAFF	TGTGCCTGGAGTCCAACAGGGAACACTGAAGCTTTCTTT
TRBJ1-6	15	TRBV4-3	TRBD1	NA	CASSTRQGNNSPLHF	TGCGCCAGCAGCACACGACAGGGGAACAATTCACCCCTCCACTTT
TRBJ2-7	11	TRBV6-5	NA	NA	CASRNYEEQYF	TGTGCCAGCAGGAATTATGAGGAGCAGTACTTC
TRBJ2-2	16	TRBV5-1	TRBD1	NA	CASNLQDRLGTGELFF	TGCGCCAGCAACCTTCAGGACAGGTTGGGCACCGGGGAGCTGTTTTTT
TRBJ2-2	16	TRBV5-4	TRBD1	NA	CASSEGTGKGTGELFF	TGTGCCAGCAGCGAGGGGACAGGGAAGGGCACCGGGGAGCTGTTTTTT
TRBJ2-7	13	TRBV30	TRBD1	NA	CAWSGTGPYEQYF	TGTGCCTGGAGCGGGACAGGCCCCTACGAGCAGTACTTC
TRBJ1-2	16	TRBV5-6	NA	NA	CASSLRGGAGAYGYTF	TGTGCCAGCAGCTTGAGGGGAGGGGCCGGTGCCTATGGCTACACCTTC
TRBJ1-1	15	TRBV4-3	NA	few	CASSQDSQGWTEAFF	TGCGCCAGCAGCCAAGATTCCCAGGGTTGGACTGAAGCTTTCTTT
TRBJ2-7	13	TRBV27	NA	NA	CASSYQQGYEQYF	TGTGCCAGCAGTTATCAACAGGGATACGAGCAGTACTTC
TRBJ2-7	12	TRBV27	TRBD1	NA	CATGTGGYEQYF	TGTGCCACTGGGACAGGAGGGTACGAGCAGTACTTC
TRBJ1-5	17	TRBV5-8	NA	NA	CASSLSPRRRSNQPQHF	TGTGCCAGCAGCTTGTCCCCCCGGCGAAGGAGCAATCAGCCCCAGCATTTT
TRBJ1-1	13	TRBV30	NA	few	CAWRRQMNTEAFF	TGTGCCTGGAGGAGACAGATGAACACTGAAGCTTTCTTT
TRBJ2-1	16	TRBV6-5	NA	NA	CASSSRPPSSYNEQFF	TGTGCCAGCAGTTCCAGACCGCCCAGCTCCTACAATGAGCAGTTCTTC
TRBJ1-1	12	TRBV2	NA	few	CASSPLGDEAFF	TGTGCCAGCAGTCCCCTGGGTGATGAAGCTTTCTTT
TRBJ2-5	12	TRBV13	NA	NA	CASSLRRETQYF	TGTGCCAGCAGCCTCCGTAGGGAGACCCAGTACTTC
TRBJ1-1	18	TRBV18	TRBD1	NA	CASSLMMGTGAANTEAFF	TGTGCCAGCTCCCTCATGATGGGGACAGGGGCCGCGAACACTGAAGCTTTCTTT
TRBJ2-3	16	TRBV7-9	NA	NA	CASSIRPDLSTDTQYF	TGTGCCAGCAGCATACGGCCCGACCTAAGCACAGATACGCAGTATTTT
TRBJ1-6	14	TRBV11-3	NA	few	CASSLETSNSPLHF	TGTGCCAGCAGCTTAGAAACTAGCAATTCACCCCTCCACTTT
TRBJ1-5	15	TRBV18	NA	NA	CASSPGWDPLQPQHF	TGTGCCAGCTCACCGGGTTGGGACCCCCTCCAGCCCCAGCATTTT
TRBJ2-1	16	TRBV18	NA	NA	CASSPLGPGVGNEQFF	TGTGCCAGCTCACCACTGGGACCGGGGGTGGGCAATGAGCAGTTCTTC
TRBJ1-1	17	TRBV9	TRBD1	NA	CASSTRDRGTPNTEAFF	TGTGCCAGCAGCACCCGGGACAGGGGGACCCCGAACACTGAAGCTTTCTTT
TRBJ2-1	13	TRBV2	TRBD1	NA	CASSGQGYNEQFF	TGTGCCAGCAGTGGACAGGGTTACAATGAGCAGTTCTTC